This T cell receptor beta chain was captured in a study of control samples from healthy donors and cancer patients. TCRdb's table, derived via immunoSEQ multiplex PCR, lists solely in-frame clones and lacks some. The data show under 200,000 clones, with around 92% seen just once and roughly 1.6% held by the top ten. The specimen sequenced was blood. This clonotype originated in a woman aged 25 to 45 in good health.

The CDR3 nucleotides are TGTGCCAGCAGCCAAGCCGCGGCTAACAAGCAGTACTTC. Translation: CASSQAAANKQYF. The chain uses TRBV14 and TRBJ2-7, with D unclear. The germline V gene has CDR1 SGHDN and CDR2 FVKESK. Trimming pared 1 base from V and 8 bases from J, leaving 12 bases between. This CDR3 comprises 13 residues.